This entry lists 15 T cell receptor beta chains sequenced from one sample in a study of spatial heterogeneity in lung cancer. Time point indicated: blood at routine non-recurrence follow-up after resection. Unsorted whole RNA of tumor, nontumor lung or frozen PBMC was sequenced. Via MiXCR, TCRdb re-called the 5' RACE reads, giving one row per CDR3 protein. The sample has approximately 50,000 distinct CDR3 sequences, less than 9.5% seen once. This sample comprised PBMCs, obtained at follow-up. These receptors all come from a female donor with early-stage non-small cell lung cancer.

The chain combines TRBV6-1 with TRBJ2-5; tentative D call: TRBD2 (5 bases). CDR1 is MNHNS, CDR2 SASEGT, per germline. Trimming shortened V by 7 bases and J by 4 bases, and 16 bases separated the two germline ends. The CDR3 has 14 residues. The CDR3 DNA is TGTGCCAGCACCGAGGGTTTGGCGGTAGAGACCCAGTACTTC. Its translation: CASTEGLAVETQYF.

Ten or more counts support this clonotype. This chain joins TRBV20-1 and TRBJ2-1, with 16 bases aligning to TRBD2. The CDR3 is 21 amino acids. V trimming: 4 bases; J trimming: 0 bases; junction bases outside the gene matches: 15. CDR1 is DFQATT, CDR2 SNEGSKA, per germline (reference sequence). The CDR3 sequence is CSAKRLGTSGGVGSSYNEQFF. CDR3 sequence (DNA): TGCAGTGCTAAAAGACTCGGGACTAGCGGGGGGGTAGGGAGCTCCTACAATGAGCAGTTCTTC.

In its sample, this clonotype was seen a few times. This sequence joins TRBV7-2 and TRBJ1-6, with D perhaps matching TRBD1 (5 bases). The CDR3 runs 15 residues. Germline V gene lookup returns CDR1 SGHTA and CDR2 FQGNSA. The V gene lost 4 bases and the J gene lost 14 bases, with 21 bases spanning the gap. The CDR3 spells CASSSATGRDSTLHF. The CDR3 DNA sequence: TGTGCCAGCAGCTCTGCAACGGGACGGGATTCGACCCTCCACTTT.

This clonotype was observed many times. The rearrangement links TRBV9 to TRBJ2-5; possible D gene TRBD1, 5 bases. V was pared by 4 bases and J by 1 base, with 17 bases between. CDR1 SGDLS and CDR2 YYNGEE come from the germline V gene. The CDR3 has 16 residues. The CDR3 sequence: CASSPGLGAIQETQYF. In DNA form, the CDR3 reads TGTGCCAGCAGCCCAGGGCTAGGGGCGATCCAAGAGACCCAGTACTTC. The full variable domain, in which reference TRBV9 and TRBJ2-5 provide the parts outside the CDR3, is DSGVTQTPKHLITATGQRVTLRCSPRSGDLSVYWYQQSLDQGLQFLIQYYNGEERAKGNILERFSAQQFPDLHSELNLSSLELGDSALYFCASSPGLGAIQETQYFGPGTRLLVL.

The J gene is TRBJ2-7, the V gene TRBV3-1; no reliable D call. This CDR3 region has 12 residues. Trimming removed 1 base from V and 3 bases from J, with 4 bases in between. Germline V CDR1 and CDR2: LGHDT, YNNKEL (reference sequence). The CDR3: CASSQGGYEQYF. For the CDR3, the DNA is TGTGCCAGCAGCCAAGGCGGCTACGAGCAGTACTTC.

CDR3 sequence reads: CASSRTDSNQPQHF. The CDR3 DNA follows: TGTGCCAGCAGTCGGACAGATAGCAATCAGCCCCAGCATTTT. V usage is TRBV11-2 and J usage is TRBJ1-5; perhaps TRBD1 as D (6 bases). This CDR3 has 14 residues. Germline CDR1 is SGHAT and CDR2 is FQNNGV. The V gene lost 6 bases and the J gene lost 0 bases, with 9 bases spanning the gap.

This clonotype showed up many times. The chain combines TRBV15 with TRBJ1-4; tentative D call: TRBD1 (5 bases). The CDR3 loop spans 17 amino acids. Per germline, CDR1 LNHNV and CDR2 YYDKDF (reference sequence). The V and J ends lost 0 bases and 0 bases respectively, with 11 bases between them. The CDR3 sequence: CATSRDPGGATNEKLFF. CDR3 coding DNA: TGTGCCACCAGCAGAGATCCCGGGGGGGCAACTAATGAAAAACTGTTTTTT. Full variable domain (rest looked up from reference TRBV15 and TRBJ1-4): DAMVIQNPRYQVTQFGKPVTLSCSQTLNHNVMYWYQQKSSQAPKLLFHYYDKDFNNEADTPDNFQSRRPNTSFCFLDIRSPGLGDTAMYLCATSRDPGGATNEKLFFGSGTQLSVL.

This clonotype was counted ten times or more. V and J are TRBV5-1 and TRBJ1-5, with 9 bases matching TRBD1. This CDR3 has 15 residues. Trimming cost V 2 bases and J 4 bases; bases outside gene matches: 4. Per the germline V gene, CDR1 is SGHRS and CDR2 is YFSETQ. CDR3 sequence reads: CASSLQGAINQPQHF. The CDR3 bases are TGCGCCAGCAGCTTACAGGGGGCGATTAATCAGCCCCAGCATTTT.

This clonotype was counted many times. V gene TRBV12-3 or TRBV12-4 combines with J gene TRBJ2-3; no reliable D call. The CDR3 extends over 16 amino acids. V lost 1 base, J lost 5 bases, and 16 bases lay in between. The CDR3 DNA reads TGTGCCAGCAGTTTAGGCGGTTCCGGCGTTGGAGATACGCAGTATTTT. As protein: CASSLGGSGVGDTQYF.

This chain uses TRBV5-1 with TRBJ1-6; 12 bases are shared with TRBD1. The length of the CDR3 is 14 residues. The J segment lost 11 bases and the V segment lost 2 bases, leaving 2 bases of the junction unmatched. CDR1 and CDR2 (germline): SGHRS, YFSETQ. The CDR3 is CASSFGTGGPPLHF. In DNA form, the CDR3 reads TGCGCCAGCAGCTTCGGGACAGGGGGCCCACCCCTCCACTTT.

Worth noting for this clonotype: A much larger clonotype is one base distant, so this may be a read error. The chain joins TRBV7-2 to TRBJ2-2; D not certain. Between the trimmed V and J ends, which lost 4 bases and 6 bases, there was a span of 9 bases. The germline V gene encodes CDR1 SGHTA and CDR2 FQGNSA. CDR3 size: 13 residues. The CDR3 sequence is CASSSSEAGELFF. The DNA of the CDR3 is TGTGCCAGCAGCTCAAGTGAGGCCGGGGAGCTGTTTTTT.

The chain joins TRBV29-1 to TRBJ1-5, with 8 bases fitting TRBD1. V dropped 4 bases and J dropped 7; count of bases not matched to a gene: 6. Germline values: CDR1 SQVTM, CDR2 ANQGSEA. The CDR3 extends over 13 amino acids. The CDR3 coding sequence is TGCAGCGTTGGGACGGACAGGGCCCAGCCCCAGCATTTT. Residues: CSVGTDRAQPQHF.

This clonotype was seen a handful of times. This CDR3 is CASDLTGSGGITDTQYF. Here the CDR3 DNA reads TGTGCCAGTGATTTGACGGGTAGCGGGGGTATCACAGATACGCAGTATTTT. This rearrangement joins TRBV2 to TRBJ2-3, with 9 nucleotides matching TRBD2. V was clipped by 9 bases and J by 2 bases; unmatched bases: 15. The germline CDR1 and CDR2 sequences are SNHLY and FYNNEI. This CDR3 is built from 17 residues.

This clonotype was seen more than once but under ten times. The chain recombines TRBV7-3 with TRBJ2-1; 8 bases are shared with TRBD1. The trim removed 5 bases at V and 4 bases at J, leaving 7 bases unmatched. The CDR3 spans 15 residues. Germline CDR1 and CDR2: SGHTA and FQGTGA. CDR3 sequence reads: CASSLEGQAYNEQFF. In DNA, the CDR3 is TGTGCCAGCAGCCTTGAGGGACAGGCGTACAATGAGCAGTTCTTC. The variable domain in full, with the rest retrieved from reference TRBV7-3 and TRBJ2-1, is GAGVSQTPSNKVTEKGKYVELRCDPISGHTALYWYRQSLGQGPEFLIYFQGTGAADDSGLPNDRFFAVRPEGSVSTLKIQRTERGDSAVYLCASSLEGQAYNEQFFGPGTRLTVL.

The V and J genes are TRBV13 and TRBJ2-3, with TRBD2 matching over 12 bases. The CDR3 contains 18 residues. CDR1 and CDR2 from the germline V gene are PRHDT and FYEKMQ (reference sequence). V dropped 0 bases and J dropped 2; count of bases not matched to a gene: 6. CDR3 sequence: CASSLGKGTSGPTDTQYF. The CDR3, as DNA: TGTGCCAGCAGCTTAGGCAAGGGGACTAGCGGGCCCACAGATACGCAGTATTTT.